The 29 T cell receptor beta chains in this list originate from one sample, sequenced in a study of shared clonotypes between healthy human individuals. The protocol was immunoSEQ multiplex PCR, while the TCRdb copy is restricted to in-frame clones and leaves out a portion. The sample lists roughly 1.4 million clones; 97% to 99% were seen once. The sequenced material came from naive CD4+ T cells sorted from blood. Subset of the sample: CD45RA+ positively selected. The receptor set was obtained from a man aged 25 to 45 in good health.

The gene calls are TRBV19 and TRBJ2-7, with a possible D match to TRBD2 (5 bases). V lost 3 bases and J lost 1, with 13 bases in between. The CDR3 has 15 amino acids. From germline, CDR1 is LNHDA and CDR2 SQIVND (reference sequence). The CDR3 nucleotides are TGTGCCAGTAGTATTCTGAGCGGACCTTCCTACGAGCAGTACTTC. Translating gives CASSILSGPSYEQYF.

The DNA of the CDR3 is TGTGCCAGCAGCTTAGTTGGGAGGGGTGGTGAAGCTTTCTTT. It codes for CASSLVGRGGEAFF. This chain links TRBV7-9 with TRBJ1-1; perhaps TRBD1 as D (5 bases). V was cut by 1 base and J by 7 bases, with 13 bases left in between. Germline V gene sequence: CDR1 SEHNR, CDR2 FQNEAQ (reference sequence). The CDR3 has 14 residues.

The rearrangement uses TRBV5-4 and TRBJ2-1, with 11 bases matching TRBD2. Germline CDR1 is SGHNT and CDR2 is YYREEE (reference sequence). Trimming at V came to 3 bases and at J to 8 bases, leaving 10 bases not matched to a gene. The CDR3 has 16 residues. CDR3 DNA: TGTGCCAGCAGCTCCCTAGCGGGAGGACCCCCTGATGAGCAGTTCTTC. It is translated as CASSSLAGGPPDEQFF.

Note on this clone: The same CDR3 arises from other DNA sequences in this sample as well. The gene calls are TRBV5-1 and TRBJ2-5; D perhaps matches TRBD1 (6 bases). This CDR3 has 15 residues. Germline V gives CDR1 SGHRS, CDR2 YFSETQ. The ends were cut back, 1 base at V and 1 base at J, with 11 bases in the middle. The CDR3 DNA is TGCGCCAGCAGCTTGCAACAGGGACCCCAAGAGACCCAGTACTTC. The encoded protein is CASSLQQGPQETQYF.

The rearrangement uses TRBV18 and TRBJ2-3; 9 nucleotides agree with TRBD1. Germline lookup yields CDR1 KGHSH and CDR2 LQKENI. The CDR3 covers 15 residues. J was trimmed by 8 bases and V by 3 bases; bases with no gene match: 9. CDR3 residues: CASSPTGGTGGTQYF. The DNA for the CDR3 is TGTGCCAGCTCACCCACAGGGGGCACCGGGGGTACGCAGTATTTT.

The chain links TRBV9 to TRBJ2-1; 9 nucleotides match TRBD2. The CDR3 runs to 15 residues. With V trimmed by 0 bases and J by 6 bases, 4 bases remained unmatched. In germline, CDR1 is SGDLS, CDR2 YYNGEE. Here the CDR3 reads CASSVGWREGNEQFF. The CDR3 nucleotides read TGTGCCAGCAGCGTAGGGTGGCGGGAGGGCAATGAGCAGTTCTTC.

The CDR3 is CSVDKGANTEAFF. The CDR3 nucleotides are TGCAGCGTTGATAAGGGGGCGAACACTGAAGCTTTCTTT. The chain combines TRBV29-1 with TRBJ1-1, with TRBD1 identical over 7 bases. V trimming: 3 bases; J trimming: 1 base; junction bases outside the gene matches: 2. This CDR3 contains 13 residues. Germline lookup yields CDR1 SQVTM and CDR2 ANQGSEA. Variable domain in full (rest from reference TRBV29-1 and TRBJ1-1): SAVISQKPSRDICQRGTSLTIQCQVDSQVTMMFWYRQQPGQSLTLIATANQGSEATYESGFVIDKFPISRPNLTFSTLTVSNMSPEDSSIYLCSVDKGANTEAFFGQGTRLTVV.

The rearrangement uses TRBV6-1 and TRBJ2-1, with 8 bases that match TRBD2. CDR1 is MNHNS, CDR2 SASEGT, per germline. This CDR3 spans 15 amino acids. Germline trimming cut 6 bases from V and 4 bases from J; bases unmatched to any gene: 8. CDR3 DNA: TGTGCCAGCAGCGGACTAGCCGATTGGTACAATGAGCAGTTCTTC. This codes for CASSGLADWYNEQFF.

A single count supports this clone. V and J are TRBV19 and TRBJ1-3; D gene ambiguous. Germline V CDR1 and CDR2: LNHDA, SQIVND (reference sequence). With 6 bases removed from V and 2 bases from J, the gap between germline ends came to 11 bases. The CDR3 is made up of 14 amino acids. This CDR3 reads CASRRGLPGNTIYF. The CDR3 DNA reads as TGTGCCAGTAGACGGGGTTTGCCTGGAAACACCATATATTTT.

The chain combines TRBV6-6 with TRBJ2-5; TRBD1 matches 8 bases. The ends lost 11 bases at V and 5 bases at J; junction bases unmatched: 13. This CDR3 contains 14 residues. CDR1 is MNHNY and CDR2 is SVGAGI in the germline V gene (reference sequence). The DNA for the CDR3 is TGTGCCGTATCACAGGGGGGTTTAGGGGAGACCCAGTACTTC. Translated: CAVSQGGLGETQYF.

The chain joins TRBV29-1 to TRBJ2-7, with D perhaps assigned TRBD1 or TRBD2 (5 bases each). Trimming stripped 4 bases from V and 7 bases from J, with 17 bases between. There are 13 residues in the CDR3. Germline CDR1 reads SQVTM; CDR2 reads ANQGSEA. As DNA, the CDR3 is TGCAGCGTTGGGGAGATGGGGCCCTTGGAGCAGTACTTC. Its protein product is CSVGEMGPLEQYF.

The chain uses TRBV27 and TRBJ2-7; D might be TRBD2 (6 bases). V dropped 2 bases and J dropped 0 bases, with 17 bases sitting between them. Germline-derived CDR1 and CDR2 are MNHEY and SMNVEV (reference sequence). This CDR3 spans 17 amino acids. CDR3 loop: CASSLSGGGISSYEQYF. The CDR3 coding sequence is TGTGCCAGCAGTTTAAGTGGCGGAGGGATAAGCTCCTACGAGCAGTACTTC.

V is TRBV19 and J is TRBJ1-5; D remains ambiguous. The CDR3 totals 13 residues. The germline V and J ends were trimmed by 8 bases and 0 bases, with 8 bases remaining between them. Looked up from germline, CDR1 is LNHDA and CDR2 is SQIVND (reference sequence). The CDR3 region is CASGIDSNQPQHF. The CDR3 DNA reads TGTGCCAGTGGGATTGATAGCAATCAGCCCCAGCATTTT.

This rearrangement joins TRBV5-1 to TRBJ2-2, with 11 bases fitting TRBD1. The trim removed 4 bases at V and 7 bases at J, leaving 9 bases unmatched. In germline, CDR1 is SGHRS, CDR2 YFSETQ. The CDR3 has 16 residues. The CDR3 coding sequence is TGCGCCAGCAGCCCCTCCGGGACAGGGGGTAACGGGGAGCTGTTTTTT. Encoded protein: CASSPSGTGGNGELFF.

The chain combines TRBV15 with TRBJ2-7; D uncertain. Trimming took off 1 base at V and 0 bases at J, with 16 bases between the two ends. Germline V gene sequence: CDR1 LNHNV, CDR2 YYDKDF (reference sequence). The CDR3 is 17 residues long. CDR3 residues: CATSRGYTLQASYEQYF. Here the CDR3 DNA reads TGTGCCACCAGCAGAGGATACACCCTCCAAGCCTCCTACGAGCAGTACTTC.

The chain carries TRBV6-5 and TRBJ2-2; TRBD1 matches 8 bases. From germline, CDR1 is MNHEY and CDR2 SVGAGI. This CDR3 is built from 15 residues. V was clipped by 5 bases and J by 3 bases; unmatched bases: 5. The CDR3 DNA is TGTGCCAGCAGTAAACGACAGGGGTACACCGGGGAGCTGTTTTTT. It encodes CASSKRQGYTGELFF.

The chain carries TRBV5-1 and TRBJ2-7, with 7 positions matching TRBD2. CDR1 is SGHRS, CDR2 YFSETQ, per germline. The CDR3 contains 15 residues. V dropped 0 bases and J dropped 3; count of bases not matched to a gene: 6. CDR3 sequence (DNA): TGCGCCAGCAGCTTGGCGGTGAAGCGGGACTACGAGCAGTACTTC. Protein: CASSLAVKRDYEQYF.

The rearrangement joins TRBV5-1 to TRBJ2-7, with TRBD2 matching 8 bases. V dropped 4 bases and J dropped 5; count of bases not matched to a gene: 8. The CDR3 is made up of 14 amino acids. Germline CDR1 SGHRS, CDR2 YFSETQ. The CDR3 nucleotides read TGCGCCAGCAGCGCAGCGGGAGTCCTGGACGAGCAGTACTTC. Translating it yields CASSAAGVLDEQYF.

The rearrangement joins TRBV4-1 to TRBJ1-4; 8 bases are a match to TRBD1. The CDR3 has 17 residues. Germline values: CDR1 MGHRA, CDR2 YSYEKL. The V segment lost 6 bases and the J segment 0 bases; nucleotides outside the gene matches: 9. In DNA, the CDR3 is TGCGCCAGCAGTAGGGACAGGACCCTTACAACTAATGAAAAACTGTTTTTT. It encodes CASSRDRTLTTNEKLFF.

Comment on this clone: Distinct nucleotide sequences in the sample also encode this CDR3. The genes are TRBV5-1 and TRBJ2-1; 14 bases line up with TRBD2. Unmatched junction bases numbered 3, after V lost 4 bases and J lost 6 bases. Germline CDR1 reads SGHRS; CDR2 reads YFSETQ. This CDR3 has 15 residues. CDR3: CASSPGLAGANEQFF. The CDR3 DNA sequence: TGCGCCAGCAGCCCGGGACTAGCGGGAGCCAATGAGCAGTTCTTC.

V and J are TRBV7-9 and TRBJ2-1; the D is unclear. Trimming took off 5 bases at V and 4 bases at J, with 9 bases between the two ends. Germline CDR1 is SEHNR and CDR2 is FQNEAQ (reference sequence). The CDR3 loop spans 13 amino acids. The chain's CDR3 is CASSLQLYNEQFF. In nucleotides, the CDR3 is TGTGCCAGCAGCCTCCAATTATACAATGAGCAGTTCTTC.

V and J are TRBV7-6 and TRBJ2-7; 7 nucleotides match TRBD2. Germline V gene sequence: CDR1 SGHVS, CDR2 FNYEAQ. The CDR3 covers 17 residues. Trimming removed 0 bases from V and 2 bases from J; junction bases left unmatched: 10. CDR3 DNA sequence: TGTGCCAGCAGCTTAGCGGGTGGGAGCGGGGCTCCCTACGAGCAGTACTTC. This sequence encodes CASSLAGGSGAPYEQYF.

The V and J genes are TRBV11-2 and TRBJ2-3; 9 bases are a match to TRBD2. The V gene's germline CDR1 is SGHAT and CDR2 FQNNGV. Losses at the gene ends were 4 bases for V and 0 bases for J; bases not matched to a gene: 5. CDR3 length: 16 residues. The CDR3, as DNA: TGTGCCAGCAGCTCCCTAGCGGGAACTAGCACAGATACGCAGTATTTT. Protein sequence: CASSSLAGTSTDTQYF.

The chain combines TRBV6-1 with TRBJ2-5; D call uncertain. Looked up from germline, CDR1 is MNHNS and CDR2 is SASEGT. The CDR3 has 10 amino acids. Trimming took off 6 bases at V and 4 bases at J, with 3 bases between the two ends. The CDR3 DNA sequence: TGTGCCAGCAGAAGAGAGACCCAGTACTTC. Amino acids: CASRRETQYF.

The chain employs TRBV2 and TRBJ2-5; weak D call: TRBD1 (6 bases). There are 14 residues in the CDR3. V dropped 6 bases and J dropped 4 bases, with 15 bases sitting between them. Germline V gives CDR1 SNHLY, CDR2 FYNNEI. Here the CDR3 DNA reads TGTGCCAGCAGCAGGGGCGTAATCCTAGAGACCCAGTACTTC. Residues: CASSRGVILETQYF.

J is TRBJ2-1 and V is TRBV7-9; 9 positions match TRBD2. CDR3 length: 16 residues. Germline trimming cut 3 bases from V and 1 base from J; bases unmatched to any gene: 4. Germline V CDR1 and CDR2: SEHNR, FQNEAQ (reference sequence). The CDR3 coding sequence is TGTGCCAGCAGCTTGGGAGCGGGAGGATCCTACAATGAGCAGTTCTTC. As protein: CASSLGAGGSYNEQFF.

With regard to this clone: The sample has other DNA sequences that encode this CDR3 too. The J gene is TRBJ2-2, the V gene TRBV9; D may correspond to TRBD1 or TRBD2 (6 bases each). Deletions cut 2 bases from V and 0 bases from J, with 8 bases between. This CDR3 has 15 amino acids. From germline, CDR1 is SGDLS and CDR2 YYNGEE. The DNA for the CDR3 is TGTGCCAGCAGCGTGGGGGGCACGAACACCGGGGAGCTGTTTTTT. Encoded protein: CASSVGGTNTGELFF.

This rearrangement joins TRBV11-2 to TRBJ1-2; a possible D gene is TRBD1 (6 bases). The V gene lost 7 bases and the J gene lost 8 bases, with 8 bases spanning the gap. Germline V lookup: CDR1 SGHAT, CDR2 FQNNGV. CDR3 length equals 10 residues. CDR3 amino acids: CASTGDGYTF. The DNA for the CDR3 is TGTGCCAGCACAGGGGACGGCTACACCTTC. Complete variable domain (other parts from reference TRBV11-2 and TRBJ1-2): EAGVAQSPRYKIIEKRQSVAFWCNPISGHATLYWYQQILGQGPKLLIQFQNNGVVDDSQLPKDRFSAERLKGVDSTLKIQPAKLEDSAVYLCASTGDGYTFGSGTRLTVV.

This clone occurred once. J is TRBJ2-3 and V is TRBV2, with TRBD1 as a possible D gene (6 bases). Germline-derived CDR1 and CDR2 are SNHLY and FYNNEI. This CDR3 has 15 residues. V was pared by 6 bases and J by 4 bases, with 17 bases between. The CDR3 DNA reads TGTGCCAGCAGGCTAACCCCGTCAGGGGCAGATACGCAGTATTTT. Translation gives CASRLTPSGADTQYF.